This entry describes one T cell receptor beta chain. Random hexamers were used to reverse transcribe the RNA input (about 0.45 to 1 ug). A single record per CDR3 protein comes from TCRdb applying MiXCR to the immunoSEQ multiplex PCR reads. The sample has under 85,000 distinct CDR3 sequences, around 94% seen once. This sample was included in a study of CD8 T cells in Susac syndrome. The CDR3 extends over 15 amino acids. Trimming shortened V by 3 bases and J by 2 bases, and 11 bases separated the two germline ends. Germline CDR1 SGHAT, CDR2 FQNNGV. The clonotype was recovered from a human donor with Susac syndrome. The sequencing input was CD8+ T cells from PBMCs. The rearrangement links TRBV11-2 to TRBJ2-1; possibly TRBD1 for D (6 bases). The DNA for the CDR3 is TGTGCCAGCAGCTTTGGTACAGGGACCTACAATGAGCAGTTCTTC. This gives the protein CASSFGTGTYNEQFF.